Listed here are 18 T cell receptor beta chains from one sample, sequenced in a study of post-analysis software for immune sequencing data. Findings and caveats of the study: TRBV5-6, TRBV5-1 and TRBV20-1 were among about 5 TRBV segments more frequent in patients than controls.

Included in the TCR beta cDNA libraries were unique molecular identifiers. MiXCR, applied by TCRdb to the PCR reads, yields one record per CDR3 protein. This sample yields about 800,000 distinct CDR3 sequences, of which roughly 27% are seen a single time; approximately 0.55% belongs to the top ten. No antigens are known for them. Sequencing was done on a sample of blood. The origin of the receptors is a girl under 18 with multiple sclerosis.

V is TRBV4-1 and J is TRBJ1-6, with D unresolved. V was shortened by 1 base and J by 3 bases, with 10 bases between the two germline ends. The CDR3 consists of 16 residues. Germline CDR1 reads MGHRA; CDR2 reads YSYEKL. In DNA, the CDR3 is TGCGCCAGCAGCCAAGGACGGACTAGCTATAATTCACCCCTCCACTTT. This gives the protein CASSQGRTSYNSPLHF.

CDR3 in amino acids: CASSLLSGSVTDTQYF. The CDR3, as DNA: TGTGCCAGCAGCTTATTGAGCGGGAGCGTCACAGATACGCAGTATTTT. V gene TRBV7-2 combines with J gene TRBJ2-3, with 8 bases that match TRBD2. The V gene's germline CDR1 is SGHTA and CDR2 FQGNSA. The CDR3 spans 16 residues. J was trimmed by 2 bases and V by 2 bases; bases with no gene match: 6.

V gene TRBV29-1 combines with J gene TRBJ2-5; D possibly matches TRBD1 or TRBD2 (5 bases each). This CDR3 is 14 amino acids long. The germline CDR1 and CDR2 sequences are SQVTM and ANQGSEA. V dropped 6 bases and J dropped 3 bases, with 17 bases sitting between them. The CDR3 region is CSVDRDGAKETQYF. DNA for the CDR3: TGCAGCGTCGATAGGGACGGGGCGAAAGAGACCCAGTACTTC.

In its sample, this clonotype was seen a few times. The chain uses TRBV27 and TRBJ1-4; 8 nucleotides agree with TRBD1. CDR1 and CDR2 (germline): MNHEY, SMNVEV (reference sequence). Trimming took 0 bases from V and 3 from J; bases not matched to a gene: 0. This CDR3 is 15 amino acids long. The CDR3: CASSLSGQANEKLFF. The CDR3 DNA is TGTGCCAGCAGTTTATCGGGACAGGCTAATGAAAAACTGTTTTTT.

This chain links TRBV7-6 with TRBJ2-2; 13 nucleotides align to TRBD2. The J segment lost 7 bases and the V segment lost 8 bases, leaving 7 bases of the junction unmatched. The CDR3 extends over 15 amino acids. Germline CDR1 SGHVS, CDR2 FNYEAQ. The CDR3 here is CASGGLAGAGGELFF. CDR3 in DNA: TGTGCCAGCGGAGGACTAGCGGGAGCGGGCGGGGAGCTGTTTTTT.

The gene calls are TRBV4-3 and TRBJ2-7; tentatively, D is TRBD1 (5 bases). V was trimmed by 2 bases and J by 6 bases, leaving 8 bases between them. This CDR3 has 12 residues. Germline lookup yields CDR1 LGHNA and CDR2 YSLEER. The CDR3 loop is CASSQQGCEQYF. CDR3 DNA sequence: TGCGCCAGCAGCCAACAGGGCTGCGAGCAGTACTTC.

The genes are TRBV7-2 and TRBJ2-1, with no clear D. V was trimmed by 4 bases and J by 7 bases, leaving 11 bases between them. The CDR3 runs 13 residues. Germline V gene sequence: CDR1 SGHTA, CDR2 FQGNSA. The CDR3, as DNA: TGTGCCAGCAGCTCGTGGGCTGGTAATGAGCAGTTCTTC. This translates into CASSSWAGNEQFF.

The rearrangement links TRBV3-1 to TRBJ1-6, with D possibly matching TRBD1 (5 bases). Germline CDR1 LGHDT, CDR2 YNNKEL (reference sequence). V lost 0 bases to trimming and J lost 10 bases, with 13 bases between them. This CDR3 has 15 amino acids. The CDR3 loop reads CASSQDWGGRSPLHF. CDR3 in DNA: TGTGCCAGCAGCCAAGATTGGGGGGGAAGGTCACCCCTCCACTTT.

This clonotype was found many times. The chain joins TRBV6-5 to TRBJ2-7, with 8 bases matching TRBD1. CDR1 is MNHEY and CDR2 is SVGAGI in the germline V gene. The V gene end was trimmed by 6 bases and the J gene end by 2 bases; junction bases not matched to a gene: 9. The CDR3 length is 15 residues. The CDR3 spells CASRFRQGPTYEQYF. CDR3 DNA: TGTGCCAGCAGATTTCGACAGGGGCCAACCTACGAGCAGTACTTC.

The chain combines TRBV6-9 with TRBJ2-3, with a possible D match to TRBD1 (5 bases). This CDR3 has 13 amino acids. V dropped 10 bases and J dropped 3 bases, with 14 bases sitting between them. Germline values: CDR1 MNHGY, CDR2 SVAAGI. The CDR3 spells CATKGQGTDTQYF. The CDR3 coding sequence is TGTGCCACCAAGGGGCAGGGAACAGATACGCAGTATTTT.

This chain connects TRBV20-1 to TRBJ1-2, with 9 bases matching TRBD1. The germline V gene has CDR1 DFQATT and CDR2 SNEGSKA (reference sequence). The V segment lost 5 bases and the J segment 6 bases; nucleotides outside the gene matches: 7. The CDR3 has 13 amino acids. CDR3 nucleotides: TGCAGTGCTCCGGGACAGGGAACCCATGGCTACACCTTC. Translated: CSAPGQGTHGYTF.

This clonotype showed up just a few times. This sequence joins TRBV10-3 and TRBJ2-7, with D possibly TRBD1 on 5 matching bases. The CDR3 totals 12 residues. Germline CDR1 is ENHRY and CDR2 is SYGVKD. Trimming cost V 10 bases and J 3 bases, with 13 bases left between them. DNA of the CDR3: TGTGCCACCGCGACAGACCACTACGAGCAGTACTTC. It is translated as CATATDHYEQYF.

CDR3 protein: CASSLEWEYNEQFF. The CDR3 nucleotides read TGCGCCAGCAGCTTGGAGTGGGAGTACAATGAGCAGTTCTTC. V is TRBV5-1 and J is TRBJ2-1; a weak D match, TRBD2 (5 bases). CDR1 SGHRS and CDR2 YFSETQ come from the germline V gene. V gave up 0 bases and J gave up 4 bases, with 8 bases separating them. CDR3 length: 14 residues. Variable domain in full (rest from reference TRBV5-1 and TRBJ2-1): KAGVTQTPRYLIKTRGQQVTLSCSPISGHRSVSWYQQTPGQGLQFLFEYFSETQRNKGNFPGRFSGRQFSNSRSEMNVSTLELGDSALYLCASSLEWEYNEQFFGPGTRLTVL.

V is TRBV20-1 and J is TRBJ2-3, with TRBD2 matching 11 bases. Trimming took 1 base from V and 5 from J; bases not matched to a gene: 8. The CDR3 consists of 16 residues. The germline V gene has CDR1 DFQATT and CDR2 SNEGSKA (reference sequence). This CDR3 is CSARGVAGGPVDTQYF. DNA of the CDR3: TGCAGTGCTAGAGGGGTAGCGGGGGGGCCAGTAGATACGCAGTATTTT.

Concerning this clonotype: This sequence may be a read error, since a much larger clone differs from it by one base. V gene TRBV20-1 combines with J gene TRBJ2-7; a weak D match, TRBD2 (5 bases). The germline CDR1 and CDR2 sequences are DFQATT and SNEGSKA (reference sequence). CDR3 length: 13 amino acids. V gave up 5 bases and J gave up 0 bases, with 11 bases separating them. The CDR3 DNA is TGCAGTGCTGGTCCGGGGAGCTCCTACGAGCAGTACTTC. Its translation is CSAGPGSSYEQYF.

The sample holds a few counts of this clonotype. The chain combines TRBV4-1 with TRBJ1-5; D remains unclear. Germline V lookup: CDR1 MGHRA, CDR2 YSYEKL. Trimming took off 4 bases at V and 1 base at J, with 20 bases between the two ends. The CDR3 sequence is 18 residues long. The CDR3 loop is CASSRGWMASLSNQPQHF. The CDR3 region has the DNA TGCGCCAGCAGCCGAGGGTGGATGGCGAGCCTAAGCAATCAGCCCCAGCATTTT.

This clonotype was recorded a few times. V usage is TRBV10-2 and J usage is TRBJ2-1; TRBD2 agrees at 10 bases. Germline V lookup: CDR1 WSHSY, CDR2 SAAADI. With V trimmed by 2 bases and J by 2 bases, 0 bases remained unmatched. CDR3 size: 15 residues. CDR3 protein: CASSETSGTYNEQFF. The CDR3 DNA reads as TGCGCCAGCAGTGAGACTAGCGGGACCTACAATGAGCAGTTCTTC.

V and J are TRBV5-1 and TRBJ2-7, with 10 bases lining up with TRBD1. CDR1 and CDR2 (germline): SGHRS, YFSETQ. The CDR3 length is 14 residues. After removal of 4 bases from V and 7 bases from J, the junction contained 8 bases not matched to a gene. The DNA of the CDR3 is TGCGCCAGCAGCCTGGGGACAGGGGACAATGAGCAGTACTTC. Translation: CASSLGTGDNEQYF.